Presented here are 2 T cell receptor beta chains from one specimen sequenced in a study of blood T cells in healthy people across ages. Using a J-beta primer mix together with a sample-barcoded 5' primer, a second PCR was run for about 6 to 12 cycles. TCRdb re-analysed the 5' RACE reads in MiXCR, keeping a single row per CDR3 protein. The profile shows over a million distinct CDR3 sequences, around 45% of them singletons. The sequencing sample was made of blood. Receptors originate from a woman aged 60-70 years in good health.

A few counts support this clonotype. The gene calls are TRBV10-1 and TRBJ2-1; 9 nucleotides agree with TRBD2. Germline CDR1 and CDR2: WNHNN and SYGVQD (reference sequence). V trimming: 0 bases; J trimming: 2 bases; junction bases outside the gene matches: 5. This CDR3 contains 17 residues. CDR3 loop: CASSESTAGGAYNEQFF. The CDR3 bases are TGCGCCAGCAGTGAGTCGACAGCGGGAGGCGCCTACAATGAGCAGTTCTTC.

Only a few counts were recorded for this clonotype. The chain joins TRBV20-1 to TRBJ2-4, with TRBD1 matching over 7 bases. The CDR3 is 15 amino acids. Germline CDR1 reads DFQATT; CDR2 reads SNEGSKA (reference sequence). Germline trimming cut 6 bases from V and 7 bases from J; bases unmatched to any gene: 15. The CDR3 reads CSATPLTQGSNIQYF. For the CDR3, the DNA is TGCAGTGCCACCCCCCTTACACAGGGGTCGAACATTCAGTACTTC.